This T cell receptor beta chain appears in the sequencing data of a study of control samples from healthy donors and cancer patients. Method: immunoSEQ multiplex PCR; TCRdb's copy keeps in-frame clones and lacks some. The data contain about 89,000 clones, approximately 89% of them singletons. The CDR3 contains 12 residues. The germline CDR1 and CDR2 sequences are SGHDT and YYEEEE. V was shortened by 0 bases and J by 7 bases, with 5 bases between the two germline ends. V and J are TRBV5-6 and TRBJ1-5; no definite D call. The clonotype comes from a man aged 25-40 years in good health. Sequencing used blood. Written as DNA, the CDR3 is TGTGCCAGCAGCTTGGTGGGCCAGCCCCAGCATTTT. Its protein is CASSLVGQPQHF.